This TCR beta chain was identified during a study of CD8 T cells in ankylosing spondylitis. Study conclusions and caveats: The study looked at matched synovial fluid samples from ankylosing spondylitis patients. Disease-linked clones were reported to be significantly enriched there. Those disease-linked clones were CD8+; they were also relatively rare in peripheral blood. A motif of fewer than ten highly homologous TCR beta variants was seen as apparently characteristic of ankylosing spondylitis blood.

For TCR beta, libraries came from quantitative 5'-RACE with molecular barcodes. TCRdb re-called the 5' RACE reads through MiXCR, storing one row per CDR3 protein. Of some 130,000 distinct CDR3 sequences listed, 11% are singletons. This clonotype came up many times. Antigen specificity is unknown. The TCR comes from a female donor with ankylosing spondylitis or in good health (not recorded which). Source material: blood, either unsorted or a sorted T cell fraction (not recorded which).

CDR3 sequence: CASSRTVANTGELFF. The CDR3 DNA is TGTGCCAGCAGCAGAACTGTTGCGAACACCGGGGAGCTGTTTTTT. The V gene is TRBV7-3, the J gene TRBJ2-2; D not resolved. CDR3 size: 15 residues. Germline lookup yields CDR1 SGHTA and CDR2 FQGTGA. V was shortened by 5 bases and J by 0 bases, with 10 bases between the two germline ends.